These T cell receptor beta chains were read from a single sample in a study of PD-1 blockade in classical Hodgkin lymphoma. Libraries were prepared by immunoSEQ multiplex PCR; TCRdb keeps only in-frame clonotypes and omits some of them. The data show 50,000 to 65,000 clones, with roughly 87% seen just once and 6.5% to 9% held by the top ten. The sequenced sample was peripheral blood mononuclear cells (PBMCs), obtained before the fourth cycle of nivolumab. The source is a human donor with classical Hodgkin lymphoma. The CDR3 runs from the conserved cysteine through the conserved F or W. A D gene is named only where the DNA matches it firmly. Rows may omit the clone size; those that give it use once, few, many or a size class.

>TRBJ2-5|TRBV7-9|NA|NA
TGTGCCAGCAGCTTAAGAGGCGGAGTCCATCAAGAGACCCAGTACTTC
CASSLRGGVHQETQYF
>TRBJ1-1|TRBV5-1|NA|NA
TGCGCCAGCAGCTTGGTGGTGAACACTGAAGCTTTCTTT
CASSLVVNTEAFF
>TRBJ2-3|TRBV5-1|NA|TRBD2
TGCGCCAGCAGCTTAGCGGGGGGGCCGGCAGATACGCAGTATTTT
CASSLAGGPADTQYF
>TRBJ2-5|TRBV30|NA|TRBD2
TGTGCCTGGAGTCCGGGGGGGCGGAGTTTTGAGACCCAGTACTTC
CAWSPGGRSFETQYF
>TRBJ1-2|TRBV5-1|NA|NA
TGCGCCAGCAGCTCGCTAGCCGGCGACGTGTCAGGCTACACCTTC
CASSSLAGDVSGYTF
>TRBJ1-1|TRBV5-1|NA|NA
TGCGCCAGCAGCTTGACGGGAGACACTGAAGCTTTCTTT
CASSLTGDTEAFF
>TRBJ1-2|TRBV5-1|NA|NA
TGCGCCAGCAGATTTACAGGGCTTGAAGGGTATGGCTACACCTTC
CASRFTGLEGYGYTF
>TRBJ2-3|TRBV2|NA|NA
TGTGCCATCTCATTCCGGGACCGAGAAAGCACAGATACGCAGTATTTT
CAISFRDRESTDTQYF
>TRBJ1-2|TRBV4-2|NA|NA
TGTGCCAGCAGCCAAGACCAGATGACTCGGGGCTACACCTTC
CASSQDQMTRGYTF
>TRBJ2-3|TRBV5-1|NA|NA
TGCGCCAGCAGCGTTTCTTGGGGGACGGATACGCAGTATTTT
CASSVSWGTDTQYF
>TRBJ2-1|TRBV2|NA|TRBD2
TGTGCCAGCAGCTATAGCGGACTAGCGGGGGTTTACAATGAGCAGTTCTTC
CASSYSGLAGVYNEQFF
>TRBJ1-3|TRBV6-6|NA|NA
TGTGCCAGCAGTTCCCTAGGACGAGTCTCTGGAAACACCATATATTTT
CASSSLGRVSGNTIYF
>TRBJ1-1|TRBV6-1|once|TRBD1
TGTGCCAGCAGTGGACAGGGTGGATACACTGAAGCTTTCTTT
CASSGQGGYTEAFF
>TRBJ2-7|TRBV6-4|NA|NA
TGTGCCAGCAGTGAGGAGACTCGTAGGCACTTC
CASSEETRRHF
>TRBJ2-1|TRBV6-6|NA|TRBD2
TGTGCCTCGGTTTCCCTAGCGGACTACAATGAGCAGTTCTTC
CASVSLADYNEQFF
>TRBJ2-1|TRBV11-1|once|TRBD2
TGTGCCAGCAGCTTAGACCCCTTTGGACTAGCGTATCGGGATGAGCAGTTCTTC
CASSLDPFGLAYRDEQFF
>TRBJ2-4|TRBV28|NA|TRBD2
TGTGCCAGCAGCCATCCGGGACTAGCGGGGGTCTTAGCCAAAAACATTCAGTACTTC
CASSHPGLAGVLAKNIQYF
>TRBJ1-4|TRBV11-3|NA|NA
TGTGCCAGCAGCTTGGGTATCCTCGCAACTAATGAAAAACTGTTTTTT
CASSLGILATNEKLFF